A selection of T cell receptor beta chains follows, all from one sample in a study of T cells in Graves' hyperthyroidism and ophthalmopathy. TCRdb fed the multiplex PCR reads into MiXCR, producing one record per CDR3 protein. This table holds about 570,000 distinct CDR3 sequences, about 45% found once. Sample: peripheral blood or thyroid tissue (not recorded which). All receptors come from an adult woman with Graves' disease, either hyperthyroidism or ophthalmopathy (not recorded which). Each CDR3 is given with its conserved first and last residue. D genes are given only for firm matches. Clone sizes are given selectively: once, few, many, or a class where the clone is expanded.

CDR3aa: CASRLMLTDTQYF; CDR3nt: TGTGCCAGCCGTCTGATGCTCACAGATACGCAGTATTTT; abundance: .; d_gene: .; v_gene: TRBV11-2; j_gene: TRBJ2-3
CDR3aa: CASSVVGYEQYF; CDR3nt: TGTGCCAGCAGCGTAGTCGGGTACGAGCAGTACTTC; abundance: few; d_gene: .; v_gene: TRBV9; j_gene: TRBJ2-7
CDR3aa: CASSSPSGAVDYGYTF; CDR3nt: TGTGCCAGCAGCTCACCATCGGGGGCCGTCGACTATGGCTACACCTTC; abundance: .; d_gene: .; v_gene: TRBV7-1; j_gene: TRBJ1-2
CDR3aa: CASSPPTTSGANVLTF; CDR3nt: TGTGCCAGCAGTCCCCCAACCACGTCTGGGGCCAACGTCCTGACTTTC; abundance: few; d_gene: .; v_gene: TRBV13; j_gene: TRBJ2-6
CDR3aa: CASSDGSGNYEQYF; CDR3nt: TGTGCCAGCAGCGACGGTAGCGGGAACTACGAGCAGTACTTC; abundance: many; d_gene: TRBD2; v_gene: TRBV9; j_gene: TRBJ2-7
CDR3aa: CASSPRHRGSYTF; CDR3nt: TGTGCCAGCTCACCGAGACACCGGGGGAGCTACACCTTC; abundance: .; d_gene: .; v_gene: TRBV18; j_gene: TRBJ1-2
CDR3aa: CASSDQLGYEQYF; CDR3nt: TGTGCCAGTAGCGACCAGCTTGGCTACGAGCAGTACTTC; abundance: many; d_gene: .; v_gene: TRBV19; j_gene: TRBJ2-7
CDR3aa: CASSSRDRAGEKLFF; CDR3nt: TGTGCCAGCAGCTCCCGGGACAGGGCGGGTGAAAAACTGTTTTTT; abundance: .; d_gene: TRBD1; v_gene: TRBV7-8; j_gene: TRBJ1-4
CDR3aa: CASSPVAGAGELFF; CDR3nt: TGTGCCAGCAGTCCGGTAGCGGGAGCCGGGGAGCTGTTTTTT; abundance: many; d_gene: TRBD2; v_gene: TRBV5-4; j_gene: TRBJ2-2
CDR3aa: CASSQNWVAGSGELFF; CDR3nt: TGTGCCAGCAGCCAAAATTGGGTAGCGGGGTCCGGGGAGCTGTTTTTT; abundance: many; d_gene: TRBD2; v_gene: TRBV7-2; j_gene: TRBJ2-2
CDR3aa: CASSQGQAWATQYF; CDR3nt: TGTGCCAGCAGCCAAGGACAGGCCTGGGCCACCCAGTACTTC; abundance: .; d_gene: .; v_gene: TRBV14; j_gene: TRBJ2-5
CDR3aa: CSAIGDTSLGYTF; CDR3nt: TGCAGTGCTATCGGGGACACTTCTCTTGGCTACACCTTC; abundance: .; d_gene: .; v_gene: TRBV20-1; j_gene: TRBJ1-2
CDR3aa: CASRWGLNTEAFF; CDR3nt: TGTGCCAGCAGATGGGGACTGAACACTGAAGCTTTCTTT; abundance: few; d_gene: .; v_gene: TRBV25-1; j_gene: TRBJ1-1
CDR3aa: CAISLTGNTEAFF; CDR3nt: TGTGCCATCAGCCTGACGGGGAACACTGAAGCTTTCTTT; abundance: once; d_gene: .; v_gene: TRBV10-3; j_gene: TRBJ1-1
CDR3aa: CASRTSLRATNTGELFF; CDR3nt: TGTGCCAGCAGAACTTCTCTCAGGGCAACGAACACCGGGGAGCTGTTTTTT; abundance: many; d_gene: .; v_gene: TRBV11-2; j_gene: TRBJ2-2
CDR3aa: CASRRTGGRTQYF; CDR3nt: TGTGCCAGCAGGCGGACAGGGGGAAGGACCCAGTACTTC; abundance: .; d_gene: TRBD1; v_gene: TRBV6-1; j_gene: TRBJ2-5
CDR3aa: CASSLSRVGLGTEAFF; CDR3nt: TGTGCCAGCAGTTTATCCCGGGTGGGCCTGGGGACTGAAGCTTTCTTT; abundance: few; d_gene: .; v_gene: TRBV27; j_gene: TRBJ1-1
CDR3aa: CASSKARTSGYTF; CDR3nt: TGTGCCAGCAGCAAGGCAAGGACTAGCGGCTACACCTTC; abundance: .; d_gene: .; v_gene: TRBV7-9; j_gene: TRBJ1-2
CDR3aa: CASRYRNWQYF; CDR3nt: TGTGCCAGCAGGTACAGGAATTGGCAGTACTTC; abundance: few; d_gene: .; v_gene: TRBV6-5; j_gene: TRBJ2-7
CDR3aa: CASSVETGADTGELFF; CDR3nt: TGTGCCAGCAGCGTAGAAACAGGGGCGGACACCGGGGAGCTGTTTTTT; abundance: many; d_gene: TRBD1; v_gene: TRBV9; j_gene: TRBJ2-2
CDR3aa: CASRRDRQATEAFF; CDR3nt: TGTGCCAGCAGGAGGGACAGACAAGCCACTGAAGCTTTCTTT; abundance: .; d_gene: TRBD1; v_gene: TRBV2; j_gene: TRBJ1-1
CDR3aa: CASSPPRPALRLFF; CDR3nt: TGTGCCAGCAGCCCCCCCCGGCCGGCCCTACGGTTGTTTTTT; abundance: many; d_gene: .; v_gene: TRBV12-3/TRBV12-4; j_gene: TRBJ2-2
CDR3aa: CASSSRQGGPLHF; CDR3nt: TGTGCCAGCAGCTCTAGACAGGGGGGACCCCTCCACTTT; abundance: .; d_gene: TRBD1; v_gene: TRBV7-2; j_gene: TRBJ1-6
CDR3aa: CASSLGTGREAFF; CDR3nt: TGTGCCAGCAGCTTAGGGACAGGGAGGGAAGCTTTCTTT; abundance: many; d_gene: TRBD1; v_gene: TRBV7-9; j_gene: TRBJ1-1
CDR3aa: CASSLSGGVYSGELFF; CDR3nt: TGTGCCAGCAGTTTATCAGGGGGCGTCTATTCCGGGGAGCTGTTTTTT; abundance: .; d_gene: TRBD1; v_gene: TRBV11-1; j_gene: TRBJ2-2
CDR3aa: CASSQGGGQYYEQYF; CDR3nt: TGCGCCAGCAGCCAAGGCGGGGGGCAATACTACGAGCAGTACTTC; abundance: .; d_gene: TRBD2; v_gene: TRBV4-1; j_gene: TRBJ2-7
CDR3aa: CASSWGVDQPQHF; CDR3nt: TGTGCCAGCAGTTGGGGTGTCGATCAGCCCCAGCATTTT; abundance: many; d_gene: .; v_gene: TRBV27; j_gene: TRBJ1-5
CDR3aa: CASSEEITRQETQYF; CDR3nt: TGTGCCAGCAGCGAAGAGATTACGCGTCAAGAGACCCAGTACTTC; abundance: .; d_gene: .; v_gene: TRBV5-4; j_gene: TRBJ2-5
CDR3aa: CASSLRGFSEAFF; CDR3nt: TGTGCCAGCAGCCTCAGGGGTTTTTCTGAAGCTTTCTTT; abundance: many; d_gene: .; v_gene: TRBV2; j_gene: TRBJ1-1
CDR3aa: CASSFDRARQPQHF; CDR3nt: TGTGCCAGCAGTTTCGACAGGGCGCGGCAGCCCCAGCATTTT; abundance: many; d_gene: TRBD1; v_gene: TRBV12-3/TRBV12-4; j_gene: TRBJ1-5
CDR3aa: CASSTYTNMNTEAFF; CDR3nt: TGTGCCAGCAGCACCTACACTAACATGAACACTGAAGCTTTCTTT; abundance: many; d_gene: .; v_gene: TRBV7-2; j_gene: TRBJ1-1
CDR3aa: CATSDLRPARQRETQYF; CDR3nt: TGTGCCACCAGTGATTTGCGACCAGCGAGACAGCGAGAGACCCAGTACTTC; abundance: many; d_gene: .; v_gene: TRBV24-1; j_gene: TRBJ2-5
CDR3aa: CASSLGGGTYEQFF; CDR3nt: TGTGCCAGCAGCTTAGGAGGGGGTACCTACGAGCAGTTCTTC; abundance: .; d_gene: .; v_gene: TRBV9; j_gene: TRBJ2-1
CDR3aa: CSAPSQGRGNTEAFF; CDR3nt: TGCAGTGCGCCTTCTCAGGGGCGAGGAAACACTGAAGCTTTCTTT; abundance: .; d_gene: .; v_gene: TRBV20-1; j_gene: TRBJ1-1
CDR3aa: CASSPWEAGELFF; CDR3nt: TGTGCCAGCAGTCCGTGGGAGGCCGGGGAGCTGTTTTTT; abundance: .; d_gene: .; v_gene: TRBV25-1; j_gene: TRBJ2-2
CDR3aa: CASSFWENSPLHF; CDR3nt: TGTGCCAGCAGTTTTTGGGAAAATTCACCCCTCCACTTT; abundance: .; d_gene: .; v_gene: TRBV25-1; j_gene: TRBJ1-6
CDR3aa: CASSGGAAWETQYF; CDR3nt: TGCGCCAGCAGTGGTGGGGCGGCATGGGAGACCCAGTACTTC; abundance: .; d_gene: .; v_gene: TRBV10-2; j_gene: TRBJ2-5
CDR3aa: CTSSLVGTNEGYTF; CDR3nt: TGTACCAGCAGTTTAGTAGGGACAAATGAAGGCTACACCTTC; abundance: .; d_gene: .; v_gene: TRBV10-3; j_gene: TRBJ1-2
CDR3aa: CATSRDLPGGANGYTF; CDR3nt: TGTGCCACCAGCAGAGATCTTCCAGGGGGCGCAAATGGCTACACCTTC; abundance: .; d_gene: TRBD1; v_gene: TRBV15; j_gene: TRBJ1-2
CDR3aa: CSASGRYEQYF; CDR3nt: TGCAGTGCATCGGGAAGGTACGAGCAGTACTTC; abundance: few; d_gene: .; v_gene: TRBV20-1; j_gene: TRBJ2-7
CDR3aa: CASSVAGADIQYF; CDR3nt: TGTGCCAGCAGTGTGGCGGGGGCGGACATTCAGTACTTC; abundance: .; d_gene: .; v_gene: TRBV2; j_gene: TRBJ2-4
CDR3aa: CASRGRDSYEQYF; CDR3nt: TGTGCCAGCAGAGGTCGGGACAGCTACGAGCAGTACTTC; abundance: many; d_gene: TRBD1; v_gene: TRBV2; j_gene: TRBJ2-7
CDR3aa: CASSLRYGPSYEQYF; CDR3nt: TGTGCCAGCAGCTTAAGATATGGGCCCTCCTACGAGCAGTACTTC; abundance: many; d_gene: .; v_gene: TRBV7-3; j_gene: TRBJ2-7
CDR3aa: CAISEEFWGANVLTF; CDR3nt: TGTGCCATCAGCGAGGAGTTCTGGGGGGCCAACGTCCTGACTTTC; abundance: many; d_gene: .; v_gene: TRBV10-3; j_gene: TRBJ2-6
CDR3aa: CASSLSYSEAFF; CDR3nt: TGTGCCAGCAGCTTATCATATTCTGAAGCTTTCTTT; abundance: many; d_gene: .; v_gene: TRBV11-2; j_gene: TRBJ1-1
CDR3aa: CASSRTGGTGANVLTF; CDR3nt: TGTGCCAGCAGCCGGACAGGGGGGACTGGGGCCAACGTCCTGACTTTC; abundance: many; d_gene: TRBD1; v_gene: TRBV7-9; j_gene: TRBJ2-6
CDR3aa: CASRLAIQGPYEQYF; CDR3nt: TGTGCCAGCAGACTTGCCATCCAGGGTCCCTACGAGCAGTACTTC; abundance: .; d_gene: .; v_gene: TRBV2; j_gene: TRBJ2-7
CDR3aa: CASSDPWGVDTQYF; CDR3nt: TGTGCCAGCAGTGACCCATGGGGAGTAGATACGCAGTATTTT; abundance: .; d_gene: .; v_gene: TRBV25-1; j_gene: TRBJ2-3
CDR3aa: CSVGGWNTEAFF; CDR3nt: TGCAGCGTTGGCGGGTGGAACACTGAAGCTTTCTTT; abundance: many; d_gene: .; v_gene: TRBV29-1; j_gene: TRBJ1-1
CDR3aa: CASGRGTGGPYGYTF; CDR3nt: TGTGCCAGCGGCCGGGGGACAGGGGGCCCCTATGGCTACACCTTC; abundance: .; d_gene: TRBD1; v_gene: TRBV2; j_gene: TRBJ1-2
CDR3aa: CASSPWMADQPQYF; CDR3nt: TGTGCCAGCAGCCCCTGGATGGCGGATCAGCCCCAGTACTTC; abundance: .; d_gene: .; v_gene: TRBV7-2; j_gene: TRBJ2-5
CDR3aa: CASSPGKGAKNIQYF; CDR3nt: TGTGCCAGCAGCCCAGGGAAGGGAGCCAAAAACATTCAGTACTTC; abundance: .; d_gene: .; v_gene: TRBV4-2; j_gene: TRBJ2-4
CDR3aa: CASSYGQTLGAQYF; CDR3nt: TGTGCCAGCAGCTACGGACAGACCCTAGGGGCCCAGTACTTC; abundance: once; d_gene: .; v_gene: TRBV7-2; j_gene: TRBJ2-5
CDR3aa: CASSPRLSAQETQYF; CDR3nt: TGTGCCAGCAGTCCTAGACTATCGGCTCAAGAGACCCAGTACTTC; abundance: many; d_gene: .; v_gene: TRBV28; j_gene: TRBJ2-5
CDR3aa: CASSGVGFRDSRYF; CDR3nt: TGTGCCAGCAGTGGGGTGGGGTTTCGGGACAGTCGGTACTTC; abundance: .; d_gene: TRBD1; v_gene: TRBV25-1; j_gene: TRBJ2-5
CDR3aa: CASSNNSPLHF; CDR3nt: TGTGCCAGCAGTAATAATTCACCCCTCCACTTT; abundance: many; d_gene: .; v_gene: TRBV9; j_gene: TRBJ1-6